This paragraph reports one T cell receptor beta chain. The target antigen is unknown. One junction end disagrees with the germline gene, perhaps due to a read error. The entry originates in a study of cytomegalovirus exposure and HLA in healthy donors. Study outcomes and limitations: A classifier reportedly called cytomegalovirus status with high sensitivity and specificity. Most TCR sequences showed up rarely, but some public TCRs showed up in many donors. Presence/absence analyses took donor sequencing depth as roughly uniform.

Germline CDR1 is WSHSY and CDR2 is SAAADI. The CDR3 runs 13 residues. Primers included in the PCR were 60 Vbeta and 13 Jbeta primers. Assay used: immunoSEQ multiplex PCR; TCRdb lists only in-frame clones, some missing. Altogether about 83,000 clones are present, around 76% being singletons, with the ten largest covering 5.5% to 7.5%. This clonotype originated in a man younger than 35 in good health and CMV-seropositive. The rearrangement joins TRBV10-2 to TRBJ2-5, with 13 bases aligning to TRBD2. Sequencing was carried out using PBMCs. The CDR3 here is CASSGFGTSGKDF. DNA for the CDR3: TGCGCCAGCAGTGGCTTCGGGACTAGCGGGAAGGACTTC.